Presented here are 26 T cell receptor beta chains from one specimen sequenced in a study of cytomegalovirus exposure and HLA in healthy donors. Amplification used 60 Vbeta primers and 13 Jbeta primers. TCRdb's table, derived via immunoSEQ multiplex PCR, lists solely in-frame clones and lacks some. The profile shows about 94,000 clones, about 80% of them singletons. The source material was PBMCs. The receptors were sampled from a male donor in good health and CMV-seronegative.

The chain couples TRBV6-5 to TRBJ1-1; TRBD1 matches 8 bases. The germline gives CDR1 MNHEY, CDR2 SVGAGI. V shed 2 bases, J shed 1 base, and the junction held 6 bases outside the gene matches. The CDR3 is 16 residues long. The CDR3 spells CASSYIFGQGNTEAFF. CDR3 sequence (DNA): TGTGCCAGCAGTTACATATTTGGACAGGGGAACACTGAAGCTTTCTTT.

The gene calls are TRBV19 and TRBJ2-7; 7 nucleotides match TRBD1. This CDR3 spans 16 amino acids. CDR1 and CDR2 (germline): LNHDA, SQIVND (reference sequence). J lost 3 bases, V lost 4 bases, and 12 bases had no gene match. As DNA, the CDR3 is TGTGCCAGTAGTACCTCCCCCGTGACAGGGCTCTACGAGCAGTACTTC. The encoded protein is CASSTSPVTGLYEQYF.

This clone was found once. The rearrangement links TRBV6-6 to TRBJ1-2, with D possibly matching TRBD1 (6 bases). The germline V and J ends were trimmed by 5 bases and 5 bases, with 12 bases remaining between them. Germline CDR1 reads MNHNY; CDR2 reads SVGAGI (reference sequence). The CDR3 is made up of 13 amino acids. The CDR3 sequence is CASSPQGGYGYTF. The CDR3 DNA reads TGTGCCAGCAGTCCACAGGGCGGGTATGGCTACACCTTC.

The sample holds a few counts of this clone. V and J are TRBV6-1 and TRBJ2-5; TRBD2 matches at 10 bases. The trim removed 7 bases at V and 6 bases at J, leaving 11 bases unmatched. This CDR3 has 15 residues. Germline lookup yields CDR1 MNHNS and CDR2 SASEGT. CDR3 region: CASTFGLADGKTQYF. The CDR3 nucleotides are TGTGCCAGCACCTTCGGACTAGCGGACGGGAAGACCCAGTACTTC.

The V call is TRBV28, the J call TRBJ1-4; TRBD1 matches at 8 bases. The CDR3 spans 15 residues. In germline, CDR1 is MDHEN, CDR2 SYDVKM. Trimming took 5 bases from V and 8 from J; bases not matched to a gene: 10. CDR3 region: CASSLGQGGLEKLFF. In nucleotides, the CDR3 is TGTGCCAGCAGTCTAGGACAGGGAGGGTTAGAAAAACTGTTTTTT.

V is TRBV4-3 and J is TRBJ1-2; 9 bases agree with TRBD1. Germline V CDR1 and CDR2: LGHNA, YSLEER. CDR3 length: 14 residues. V gave up 4 bases and J gave up 3 bases; unmatched junction bases: 3. The CDR3 protein is CASSPRTGDYGYTF. The CDR3 DNA sequence: TGCGCCAGCAGCCCCCGGACAGGGGACTATGGCTACACCTTC.

V is TRBV6-1 and J is TRBJ1-5; 9 bases match TRBD1. This CDR3 has 15 amino acids. The trim removed 5 bases at V and 3 bases at J, leaving 5 bases unmatched. Germline V gives CDR1 MNHNS, CDR2 SASEGT. The CDR3 loop is CASSTDRGNNQPQHF. DNA of the CDR3: TGTGCCAGCAGTACGGACAGGGGAAACAATCAGCCCCAGCATTTT.

This clone appeared a few times. The rearrangement links TRBV5-5 to TRBJ2-4; no reliable D call. Germline loops: CDR1 SGHKS, CDR2 YYEKEE (reference sequence). CDR3 length: 16 residues. V lost 4 bases and J 0 bases, leaving 14 bases between the germline ends. The CDR3 is CASSNVHLLAKNIQYF. In DNA form, the CDR3 reads TGTGCCAGCAGCAACGTACACCTTCTAGCCAAAAACATTCAGTACTTC.

V usage is TRBV12-5 and J usage is TRBJ2-3, with D perhaps matching TRBD2 (6 bases). Trimming took off 5 bases at V and 2 bases at J, with 11 bases between the two ends. The CDR3 extends over 14 amino acids. The germline V gene encodes CDR1 LGHNT and CDR2 FRNRAP. For the CDR3, the DNA is TGTGCTAGTGGTACCGGGAGTACCACAGATACGCAGTATTTT. Translation gives CASGTGSTTDTQYF.

The chain carries TRBV6-4 and TRBJ2-7; 7 positions match TRBD1. Looked up from germline, CDR1 is MRHNA and CDR2 is SNTAGT. V shed 6 bases and J 1 base; nucleotides not matched to a gene: 18. The CDR3 covers 18 residues. The DNA of the CDR3 is TGTGCCAGCAGGCCAGAGACAGGGAAGGCCCCCACTTCCTACGAGCAGTACTTC. Its translation is CASRPETGKAPTSYEQYF.

The chain uses TRBV4-2 and TRBJ2-3, with D possibly matching TRBD2 (7 bases). The CDR3 has 18 amino acids. V was shortened by 4 bases and J by 4 bases, with 24 bases between the two germline ends. Germline-derived CDR1 and CDR2 are LGHNA and YNFKEQ. The CDR3 loop is CASSLTMQGREWADTQYF. The DNA of the CDR3 is TGTGCCAGCAGCCTTACCATGCAGGGGCGGGAGTGGGCAGATACGCAGTATTTT.

This clone has more than one count but fewer than ten. V gene TRBV25-1 combines with J gene TRBJ1-4; D ambiguous. Germline loops: CDR1 MGHDK, CDR2 SYGVNS. CDR3 size: 14 residues. With 1 base removed from V and 3 bases from J, the gap between germline ends came to 6 bases. The CDR3 DNA sequence: TGTGCCAGCAGTGAATGGGCTGCTAATGAAAAACTGTTTTTT. Amino acid sequence: CASSEWAANEKLFF.

The genes are TRBV11-3 and TRBJ1-3, with D unclear. Germline-derived CDR1 and CDR2 are SGHNT and YENEEA. V gave up 5 bases and J gave up 0 bases, with 14 bases separating them. CDR3 length equals 16 residues. CDR3 bases: TGTGCCAGCAGCGCGGGCGGGAGTTCCTCTGGAAACACCATATATTTT. This encodes CASSAGGSSSGNTIYF. Supplemented by reference TRBV11-3 and TRBJ1-3, the full variable domain reads EAGVVQSPRYKIIEKKQPVAFWCNPISGHNTLYWYLQNLGQGPELLIRYENEEAVDDSQLPKDRFSAERLKGVDSTLKIQPAELGDSAVYLCASSAGGSSSGNTIYFGEGSWLTVV.

V is TRBV4-3 and J is TRBJ2-7; 8 bases match TRBD1. Trimming cost V 4 bases and J 4 bases; bases outside gene matches: 15. The length of the CDR3 is 17 residues. Germline V gene data show CDR1 as LGHNA and CDR2 as YSLEER. CDR3 sequence reads: CASSRRAGTGGGYEQYF. CDR3 bases: TGCGCCAGCAGCCGCCGAGCCGGGACAGGAGGGGGTTACGAGCAGTACTTC.

In this sample, this clone turned up once. This chain links TRBV28 with TRBJ1-2; possible D gene TRBD1, 5 bases. CDR1 and CDR2 (germline): MDHEN, SYDVKM. Trimming removed 10 bases from V and 3 bases from J, with 15 bases in between. The CDR3 contains 13 residues. The CDR3: CAISEGGDYGYTF. DNA for the CDR3: TGTGCCATTTCAGAGGGAGGGGACTATGGCTACACCTTC.

Details on this clone: The junction departs from the called germline gene at one end, perhaps through a read error. Other DNA sequences of this sample code for an identical CDR3. V is TRBV19 and J is TRBJ1-5, with 10 positions matching TRBD1. The CDR3 has 17 residues. Germline V gene sequence: CDR1 LNHDA, CDR2 SQIVND (reference sequence). CDR3 DNA sequence: TGTGCCAGTAGTCTCGGACAGGGGGAGTTTAGCAATCAGCCCCAGCATTTC. This gives the protein CASSLGQGEFSNQPQHF.

Note on this clone: Distinct nucleotide sequences in the sample also encode this CDR3. The chain is built from TRBV27 and TRBJ1-5; TRBD1 is a possible D gene (5 bases). The V end lost 0 bases, the J end lost 6 bases, and 6 bases lay between the germline ends. Germline-derived CDR1 and CDR2 are MNHEY and SMNVEV (reference sequence). There are 13 residues in the CDR3. This CDR3 reads CASSLSGVQPQHF. DNA for the CDR3: TGTGCCAGCAGTTTATCAGGGGTTCAGCCCCAGCATTTT.

This sequence joins TRBV18 and TRBJ1-2; D is unresolved. This CDR3 comprises 13 residues. The V and J ends lost 5 bases and 6 bases respectively, with 13 bases between them. Looked up from germline, CDR1 is KGHSH and CDR2 is LQKENI. This chain's CDR3 is CASSAPDGNGYTF. In nucleotides, the CDR3 is TGTGCCAGCTCAGCCCCAGATGGTAATGGCTACACCTTC.

V and J are TRBV19 and TRBJ2-1; weak D call: TRBD2 (7 bases). Germline-derived CDR1 and CDR2 are LNHDA and SQIVND (reference sequence). V gave up 7 bases and J gave up 10 bases, with 14 bases separating them. The CDR3 length is 12 residues. The CDR3 spells CASNKGGGEQFF. CDR3 nucleotides: TGTGCCAGTAATAAGGGAGGGGGGGAGCAGTTCTTC.

The table lists this clone with a count of one. The chain couples TRBV7-3 to TRBJ2-1; 7 bases are shared with TRBD2. Germline CDR1 reads SGHTA; CDR2 reads FQGTGA. This CDR3 has 16 residues. Trimming at V came to 6 bases and at J to 8 bases, leaving 16 bases not matched to a gene. CDR3 sequence (DNA): TGTGCCAGCAGTCAAGCCTGGGAGGGGAGGGTGGATGAGCAGTTCTTC. Residues: CASSQAWEGRVDEQFF.

About this clone itself: At one boundary the junction diverges from the germline segment, which might be a read error. The rearrangement uses TRBV6-1 and TRBJ1-5; D remains ambiguous. The CDR3 has 13 amino acids. The germline V gene has CDR1 MNHNS and CDR2 SASEGT. The CDR3 is CASSQAISQPQHF. The CDR3 DNA follows: TGTGCCAGCAGTCAAGCAATTAGTCAGCCCCAGCATTTT.

CDR3 DNA sequence: TGTGCCAGTAGTATTACCCTCCGACAGGGACAATTGCTCTACGAGCAGTACTTC. Protein product: CASSITLRQGQLLYEQYF. The chain carries TRBV19 and TRBJ2-7, with 7 bases aligning to TRBD1. The CDR3 length is 18 residues. J was trimmed by 3 bases and V by 3 bases; bases with no gene match: 17. Germline assignment: CDR1 LNHDA and CDR2 SQIVND (reference sequence).

The chain links TRBV28 to TRBJ2-3; weak D call: TRBD2 (6 bases). V shed 5 bases and J shed 3 bases, with 9 bases lying between them. The CDR3 extends over 13 amino acids. Germline V CDR1 and CDR2: MDHEN, SYDVKM. CDR3 in amino acids: CASSQAGTDTQYF. The CDR3 nucleotides read TGTGCCAGCAGTCAGGCGGGGACAGATACGCAGTATTTT.

The V call is TRBV18, the J call TRBJ1-6, with no clear D. The CDR3 has 14 amino acids. V lost 8 bases and J lost 7, with 15 bases in between. The germline V gene encodes CDR1 KGHSH and CDR2 LQKENI. The CDR3 sequence is CASVYSGGNSPLHF. CDR3 sequence (DNA): TGTGCCAGCGTATACAGTGGCGGGAATTCACCCCTCCACTTT.

The chain employs TRBV18 and TRBJ2-1; 10 bases are shared with TRBD2. The CDR3 consists of 18 residues. V shed 1 base and J 0 bases; nucleotides not matched to a gene: 6. The germline V gene encodes CDR1 KGHSH and CDR2 LQKENI. This CDR3 is CASSPRLAGESSYNEQFF. CDR3 sequence (DNA): TGTGCCAGCTCACCACGCCTAGCGGGAGAGAGCTCCTACAATGAGCAGTTCTTC. Supplemented by reference TRBV18 and TRBJ2-1, the full variable domain reads NAGVMQNPRHLVRRRGQEARLRCSPMKGHSHVYWYRQLPEEGLKFMVYLQKENIIDESGMPKERFSAEFPKEGPSILRIQQVVRGDSAAYFCASSPRLAGESSYNEQFFGPGTRLTVL.

The chain joins TRBV7-2 to TRBJ1-3, with D possibly matching TRBD1 (5 bases). The CDR3 has 14 amino acids. CDR1 SGHTA and CDR2 FQGNSA come from the germline V gene. The ends were cut back, 5 bases at V and 2 bases at J, with 10 bases in the middle. The CDR3 bases are TGTGCCAGCAGCCGACAGTCTCCTGGAAACACCATATATTTT. Translation: CASSRQSPGNTIYF.